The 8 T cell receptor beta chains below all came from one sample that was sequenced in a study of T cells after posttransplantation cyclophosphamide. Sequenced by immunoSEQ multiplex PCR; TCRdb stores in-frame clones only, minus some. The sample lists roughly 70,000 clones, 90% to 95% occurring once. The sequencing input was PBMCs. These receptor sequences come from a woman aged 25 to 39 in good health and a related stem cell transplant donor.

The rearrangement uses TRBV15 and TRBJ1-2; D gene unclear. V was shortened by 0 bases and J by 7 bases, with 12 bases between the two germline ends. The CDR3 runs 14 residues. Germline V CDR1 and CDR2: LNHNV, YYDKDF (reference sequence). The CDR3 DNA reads TGTGCCACCAGCAGAGATCGACCGTCCCTTGGCTACACCTTC. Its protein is CATSRDRPSLGYTF.

The CDR3 reads CASSVSGDTEAFF. DNA for the CDR3: TGTGCCAGCAGTGTTTCGGGGGACACTGAAGCTTTCTTT. The genes are TRBV2 and TRBJ1-1; weak D call: TRBD1 (5 bases). CDR1 SNHLY and CDR2 FYNNEI come from the germline V gene. Trimming shortened V by 4 bases and J by 3 bases, and 9 bases separated the two germline ends. There are 13 residues in the CDR3.

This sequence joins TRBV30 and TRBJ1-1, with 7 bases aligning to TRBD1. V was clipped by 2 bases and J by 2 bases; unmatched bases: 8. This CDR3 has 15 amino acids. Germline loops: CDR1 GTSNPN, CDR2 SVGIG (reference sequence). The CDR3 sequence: CAWSWGRQGNTEAFF. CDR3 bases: TGTGCCTGGAGTTGGGGGCGACAGGGTAACACTGAAGCTTTCTTT. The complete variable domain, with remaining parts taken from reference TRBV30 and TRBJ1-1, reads SQTIHQWPATLVQPVGSPLSLECTVEGTSNPNLYWYRQAAGRGLQLLFYSVGIGQISSEVPQNLSASRPQDRQFILSSKKLLLSDSGFYLCAWSWGRQGNTEAFFGQGTRLTVV.

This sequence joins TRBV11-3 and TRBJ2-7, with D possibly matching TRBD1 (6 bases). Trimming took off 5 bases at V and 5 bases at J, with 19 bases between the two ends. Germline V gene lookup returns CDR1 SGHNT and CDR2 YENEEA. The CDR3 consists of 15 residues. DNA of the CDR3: TGTGCCAGCAGCCAGCAAGGAAAGAAGGGGGACGAGCAGTACTTC. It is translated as CASSQQGKKGDEQYF. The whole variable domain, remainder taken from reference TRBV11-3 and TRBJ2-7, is EAGVVQSPRYKIIEKKQPVAFWCNPISGHNTLYWYLQNLGQGPELLIRYENEEAVDDSQLPKDRFSAERLKGVDSTLKIQPAELGDSAVYLCASSQQGKKGDEQYFGPGTRLTVT.

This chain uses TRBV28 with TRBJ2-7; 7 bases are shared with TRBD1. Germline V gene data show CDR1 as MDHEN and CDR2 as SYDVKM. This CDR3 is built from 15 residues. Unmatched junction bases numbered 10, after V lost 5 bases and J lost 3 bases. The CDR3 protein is CASSRSPGQLYEQYF. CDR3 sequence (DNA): TGTGCCAGCAGTCGATCCCCGGGACAGCTCTACGAGCAGTACTTC.

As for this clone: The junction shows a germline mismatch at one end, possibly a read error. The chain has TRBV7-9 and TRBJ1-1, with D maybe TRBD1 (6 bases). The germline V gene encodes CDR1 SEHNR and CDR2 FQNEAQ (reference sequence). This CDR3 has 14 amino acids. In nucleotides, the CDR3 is TGTGCCAGCAACTTAGGGGGAATGAACACTGAAGCTTTCTTT. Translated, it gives CASNLGGMNTEAFF.

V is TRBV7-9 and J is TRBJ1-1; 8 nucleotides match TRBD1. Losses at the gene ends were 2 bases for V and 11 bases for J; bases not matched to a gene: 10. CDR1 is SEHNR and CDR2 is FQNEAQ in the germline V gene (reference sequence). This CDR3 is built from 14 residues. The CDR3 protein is CASSLPWTGRVAFF. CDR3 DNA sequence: TGTGCCAGCAGCTTACCATGGACAGGGCGGGTGGCTTTCTTT. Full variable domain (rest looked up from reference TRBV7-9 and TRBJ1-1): DTGVSQNPRHKITKRGQNVTFRCDPISEHNRLYWYRQTLGQGPEFLTYFQNEAQLEKSRLLSDRFSAERPKGSFSTLEIQRTEQGDSAMYLCASSLPWTGRVAFFGQGTRLTVV.

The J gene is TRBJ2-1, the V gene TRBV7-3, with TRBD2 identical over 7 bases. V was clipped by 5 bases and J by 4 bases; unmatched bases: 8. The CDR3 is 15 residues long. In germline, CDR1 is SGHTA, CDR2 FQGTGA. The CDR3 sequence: CASSLREAVYNEQFF. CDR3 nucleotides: TGTGCCAGCAGCCTCCGGGAGGCGGTTTACAATGAGCAGTTCTTC. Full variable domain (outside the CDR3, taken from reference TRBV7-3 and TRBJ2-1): GAGVSQTPSNKVTEKGKYVELRCDPISGHTALYWYRQSLGQGPEFLIYFQGTGAADDSGLPNDRFFAVRPEGSVSTLKIQRTERGDSAVYLCASSLREAVYNEQFFGPGTRLTVL.